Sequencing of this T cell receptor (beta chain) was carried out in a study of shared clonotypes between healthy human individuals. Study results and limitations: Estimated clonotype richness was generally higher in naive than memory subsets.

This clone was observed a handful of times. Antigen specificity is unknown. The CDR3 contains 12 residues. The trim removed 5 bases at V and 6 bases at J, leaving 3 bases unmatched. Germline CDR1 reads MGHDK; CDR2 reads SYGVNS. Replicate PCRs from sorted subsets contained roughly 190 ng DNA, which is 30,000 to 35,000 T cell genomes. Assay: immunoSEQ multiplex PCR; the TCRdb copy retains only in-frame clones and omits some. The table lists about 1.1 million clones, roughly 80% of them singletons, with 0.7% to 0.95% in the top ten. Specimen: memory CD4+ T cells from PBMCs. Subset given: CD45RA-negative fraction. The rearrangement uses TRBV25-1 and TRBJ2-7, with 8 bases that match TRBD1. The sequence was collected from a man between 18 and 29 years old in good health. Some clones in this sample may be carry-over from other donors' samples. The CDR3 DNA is TGTGCCAGCAGTCGGACAGGGAGCGAGCAGTACTTC. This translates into CASSRTGSEQYF.